This entry describes one T cell receptor beta chain. Its specificity is not known. The data originate from a study of Graves' ophthalmopathy and Graves' hyperthyroidism. About the study: Before any treatment, peripheral blood was taken at the initial diagnosis.

Notes on the study in general: With about 71% sensitivity and about 74% specificity, the model predicted ophthalmopathy progression.

Among the exclusions were patients with other autoimmune diseases, uncontrolled infections, pregnancy or lactation. As diagnostic evidence, clinical symptoms, serum thyroxine, TRAb, thyroid ultrasound and orbital computed tomography were relied upon. Amplified TCR beta CDR3 regions were obtained using RNA transcripts as template. The workflow started with a first-round RT-PCR run with HTBI primers and then moved on to a second-round multiplex PCR. In TCRdb, the multiplex PCR reads were re-called with MiXCR into one record per CDR3 protein. The repertoire holds 200,000 to 300,000 distinct CDR3 sequences, with 45% as singletons. This CDR3 contains 17 residues. Trimming took 2 bases from V and 1 from J; bases not matched to a gene: 4.

This rearrangement joins TRBV12-3 or TRBV12-4 to TRBJ2-6, with TRBD1 matching over 8 bases. The sample was peripheral blood. The receptor was derived from an adult man with Graves' ophthalmopathy. The chain's CDR3 is CASSLRQGISGANVLTF. CDR3 DNA: TGTGCCAGCAGTTTAAGACAGGGGATATCTGGGGCCAACGTCCTGACTTTC.